This TCR beta chain was recovered during a study of PD-1 blockade in classical Hodgkin lymphoma. General study findings and limits: Some patients began nivolumab under 1 year after ASCT. These patients were excluded from later analyses.

The time point was: cycle 4 day 1 (C4D1), after six to seven weeks of nivolumab. All the patients suffered relapse after autologous stem cell transplantation, and brentuximab vedotin exposure differed. Here immunoSEQ multiplex PCR was the method, and the copy in TCRdb shows in-frame clones only, minus some. The data contain over 75,000 clones, about nine tenths of them singletons. For this clone: Its antigen is not identified.

The CDR3 runs 14 residues. V was pared by 0 bases and J by 4 bases, with 9 bases between. CDR1 and CDR2 (germline): LNHDA, SQIVND (reference sequence). The sequencing here drew on peripheral blood mononuclear cells (PBMCs), taken before the fourth cycle of nivolumab. The rearrangement links TRBV19 to TRBJ1-2, with D unresolved. This clonotype was sampled from a human donor with classical Hodgkin lymphoma. The CDR3 DNA is TGTGCCAGTAGTATAGATCGGAGCGGCTATGGCTACACCTTC. Protein sequence: CASSIDRSGYGYTF.